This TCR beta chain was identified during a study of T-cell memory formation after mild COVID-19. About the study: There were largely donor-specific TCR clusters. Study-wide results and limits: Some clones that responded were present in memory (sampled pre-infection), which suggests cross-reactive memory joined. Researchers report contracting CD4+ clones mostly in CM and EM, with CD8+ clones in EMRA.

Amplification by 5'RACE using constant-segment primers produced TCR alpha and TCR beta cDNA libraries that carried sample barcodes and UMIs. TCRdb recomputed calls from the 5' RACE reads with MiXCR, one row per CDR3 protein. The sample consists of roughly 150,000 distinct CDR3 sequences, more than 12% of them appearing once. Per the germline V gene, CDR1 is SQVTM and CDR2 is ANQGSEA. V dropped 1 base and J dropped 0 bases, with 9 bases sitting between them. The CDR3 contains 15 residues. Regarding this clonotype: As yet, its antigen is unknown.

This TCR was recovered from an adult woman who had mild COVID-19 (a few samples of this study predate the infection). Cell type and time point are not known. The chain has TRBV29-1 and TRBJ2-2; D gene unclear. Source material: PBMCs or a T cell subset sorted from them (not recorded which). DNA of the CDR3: TGCAGCGTTGAAGGGACGGAGACGAACACCGGGGAGCTGTTTTTT. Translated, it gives CSVEGTETNTGELFF.